Included here is one TCR beta chain sequence, with context. V lost 3 bases to trimming and J lost 5 bases; unmatched junction nucleotides: 9. CDR1 is LGHNA and CDR2 is YSLEER in the germline V gene. CDR3 length equals 17 residues. The source of the sample is a study of OX40 agonist ivuxolimab in advanced cancers. Repertoires were generated with immunoSEQ multiplex PCR, while TCRdb's copy carries only in-frame clones and drops some. This sample yields 30,000 to 45,000 clones, of which roughly 87% are seen a single time; roughly 19% belongs to the top ten. This specimen was CD4+ or CD8+ T cells sorted from blood, taken in a trial of the OX40 agonist ivuxolimab. The V call is TRBV4-3, the J call TRBJ2-1; 11 bases agree with TRBD2. The sequence came from an adult with an advanced solid tumor such as melanoma, head and neck, liver or kidney cancer. This CDR3 is CASSHSKTSGVHNEQFF. As DNA, the CDR3 is TGCGCCAGCAGCCATTCTAAGACTAGCGGGGTGCACAATGAGCAGTTCTTC.